This is a list of T cell receptor beta chains from one sample in a study of naive and memory T cell subsets. TCRdb re-called the UMI-ligation and nested PCR reads through MiXCR, storing one row per CDR3 protein. The sample records approximately 20,000 distinct CDR3 sequences, 9.5% being singletons. Specimen: skin, collected from a tuberculin skin test site. These receptors all stem from an adult in good health. Both conserved end residues are part of each CDR3. The order of the fields is J gene, D gene, clone size, CDR3 length, V gene, CDR3 protein, CDR3 DNA. D genes are given only for firm matches. Clone size appears in some rows only: once, few, many, or a class for an expanded clone.

TRBJ2-7 | . | many | 14 | TRBV28 | CASRLGHSSYEQYF | TGTGCCAGCCGCTTAGGACACAGCTCCTACGAGCAGTACTTC
TRBJ2-1 | TRBD2 | many | 15 | TRBV12-3/TRBV12-4 | CASSRSGGKYNEQFF | TGTGCCAGCAGTCGATCGGGGGGAAAATACAATGAGCAGTTCTTC
TRBJ2-1 | . | few | 16 | TRBV7-6 | CASSTPWGAGDNEQFF | TGTGCCAGCAGCACTCCGTGGGGGGCCGGGGACAATGAGCAGTTCTTC
TRBJ2-7 | . | . | 17 | TRBV7-6 | CASSYTSGTPSSYEQYF | TGTGCCAGCAGCTACACATCTGGGACACCGAGCTCCTACGAGCAGTACTTC
TRBJ2-1 | TRBD2 | . | 15 | TRBV6-4 | CASSDSAGGYNEQFF | TGTGCCAGCAGTGACTCAGCGGGGGGCTACAATGAGCAGTTCTTC
TRBJ1-6 | . | . | 13 | TRBV7-9 | CASSPGLYSPLHF | TGTGCCAGCAGCCCCGGACTTTATTCACCCCTCCACTTT
TRBJ1-1 | . | medium-sized | 14 | TRBV20-1 | CSAKTGLLNTEAFF | TGCAGTGCAAAAACGGGACTCCTGAACACTGAAGCTTTCTTT
TRBJ1-1 | . | large | 14 | TRBV7-9 | CASSFGHQNTEAFF | TGTGCCAGCAGCTTCGGACACCAGAACACTGAAGCTTTCTTT
TRBJ2-7 | TRBD1 | . | 13 | TRBV19 | CASAGTGVHEQYF | TGTGCCAGTGCCGGGACAGGGGTCCACGAGCAGTACTTC
TRBJ2-6 | . | many | 19 | TRBV6-2/TRBV6-3 | CASSPEVQDPWYGANVLTF | TGTGCCAGCAGTCCCGAGGTACAGGACCCTTGGTATGGGGCCAACGTCCTGACTTTC
TRBJ1-6 | . | few | 13 | TRBV14 | CASSQDYNSPLHF | TGTGCCAGCAGCCAAGACTATAATTCACCCCTCCACTTT
TRBJ2-7 | . | medium-sized | 16 | TRBV20-1 | CSARKLGSPSSYEQYF | TGCAGTGCAAGAAAACTAGGTTCACCAAGCTCCTACGAGCAGTACTTC
TRBJ2-2 | TRBD2 | many | 15 | TRBV6-1 | CASSELAGSTGELFF | TGTGCCAGCAGTGAACTAGCGGGATCTACCGGGGAGCTGTTTTTT
TRBJ1-2 | TRBD1 | once | 16 | TRBV7-9 | CASSNQDRGEYYGDTF | TGTGCCAGCAGCAACCAAGACAGGGGAGAATACTATGGCGACACCTTC
TRBJ2-7 | TRBD1 | many | 15 | TRBV6-5 | CASREGTGSSYEQYF | TGTGCCAGCAGAGAAGGGACAGGGAGCTCCTACGAGCAGTACTTC
TRBJ2-7 | . | many | 14 | TRBV27 | CASRFWQGEGEQYF | TGTGCCAGCAGGTTCTGGCAGGGGGAGGGCGAGCAGTACTTC
TRBJ1-5 | . | . | 13 | TRBV30 | CAWSGGRNQPQNF | TGTGCCTGGAGTGGAGGGCGGAATCAGCCCCAGAATTTT
TRBJ2-1 | TRBD2 | many | 16 | TRBV11-2 | CASSPRLAGVYNEQFF | TGTGCCAGCAGCCCCAGACTAGCGGGAGTCTACAATGAGCAGTTCTTC
TRBJ2-7 | TRBD2 | few | 15 | TRBV6-5 | CASRRSSGRIYEQYF | TGTGCCAGCAGAAGATCTAGCGGGAGAATATACGAGCAGTACTTC
TRBJ2-1 | TRBD1 | few | 15 | TRBV4-1 | CASSQEQGALSEQFF | TGCGCCAGCAGCCAAGAACAGGGGGCGCTTAGTGAGCAGTTCTTC
TRBJ2-3 | . | . | 12 | TRBV5-1 | CASSFSEDTQYF | TGCGCCAGCAGCTTCAGCGAGGATACGCAGTATTTT
TRBJ2-7 | TRBD1 | . | 14 | TRBV20-1 | CSAREGQGAYEQYF | TGCAGTGCTAGAGAGGGACAGGGGGCCTACGAGCAGTACTTC
TRBJ1-2 | TRBD1 | . | 14 | TRBV2 | CASRQGGVDYGYTF | TGTGCCAGCCGCCAGGGGGGAGTCGACTATGGCTACACCTTC
TRBJ2-5 | . | many | 13 | TRBV29-1 | CSVAGMAPETQYF | TGCAGCGTTGCGGGAATGGCGCCGGAGACCCAGTACTTC
TRBJ2-1 | . | many | 13 | TRBV4-3 | CASSQAWDAEQFF | TGCGCCAGCAGCCAAGCATGGGACGCTGAGCAGTTCTTC
TRBJ2-1 | TRBD1 | . | 14 | TRBV7-2 | CASSPGQGQGEQFF | TGTGCCAGCAGCCCTGGACAGGGTCAGGGTGAGCAGTTCTTC
TRBJ2-3 | . | many | 14 | TRBV6-2/TRBV6-3 | CASSYGQSTDTQYF | TGTGCCAGCAGCTACGGGCAGAGCACAGATACGCAGTATTTT
TRBJ2-7 | . | many | 12 | TRBV10-3 | CASHGDTYEQYF | TGTGCCTCCCACGGGGACACCTACGAGCAGTACTTC
TRBJ2-1 | TRBD1 | many | 15 | TRBV5-1 | CASSLGGQHNNEQFF | TGCGCCAGCAGCTTGGGGGGACAGCATAACAATGAGCAGTTCTTC